Listed below are T cell receptor beta chains from one sample, sequenced in a study of blood T cells in healthy people across ages. TCRdb processed the 5' RACE reads anew with MiXCR; each CDR3 protein has one entry. The sample records 1.5 million to 2 million distinct CDR3 sequences, 28% being singletons. Sample: blood. The receptors stem from a woman under 40 in good health. The CDR3 runs from the conserved cysteine through the conserved F or W. Each record gives: V gene, clone size, J gene, D gene, CDR3 DNA, CDR3 protein. A D gene is named only where the DNA matches it firmly. Size tells how often a clone was seen (once, few, many) or the class of an expanded clone, and some rows leave it out.

v_gene: TRBV28; abundance: .; j_gene: TRBJ1-2; d_gene: .; CDR3nt: TGTGCCAGCCAAGCAGGCGTGCGGGGCTACACCTTC; CDR3aa: CASQAGVRGYTF
v_gene: TRBV20-1; abundance: .; j_gene: TRBJ1-3; d_gene: TRBD1; CDR3nt: TGCAGTGCAACTCTACCTTCGACAGGGTCTGGAAACACCATATATTTT; CDR3aa: CSATLPSTGSGNTIYF
v_gene: TRBV28; abundance: few; j_gene: TRBJ2-1; d_gene: .; CDR3nt: TGTGCCAGCAACCCCCCGGGGCCCGCTTTATCCAATGAGCAGTTCTTC; CDR3aa: CASNPPGPALSNEQFF
v_gene: TRBV5-5; abundance: .; j_gene: TRBJ1-4; d_gene: .; CDR3nt: TGTGCCAGCGGCGGGGGGGCTGGCACTAATGAAAAACTGTTTTTT; CDR3aa: CASGGGAGTNEKLFF
v_gene: TRBV20-1; abundance: .; j_gene: TRBJ2-3; d_gene: .; CDR3nt: TGCAGTGCTAGAGCGGCCCACCGAGATACGCAGTATTTT; CDR3aa: CSARAAHRDTQYF
v_gene: TRBV20-1; abundance: few; j_gene: TRBJ1-2; d_gene: TRBD1; CDR3nt: TGCAGTGCTAGAGATCGGGACAGGGGGCGTTGGGGCTACACCTTC; CDR3aa: CSARDRDRGRWGYTF
v_gene: TRBV5-5; abundance: few; j_gene: TRBJ2-1; d_gene: .; CDR3nt: TGTGCCAGCAGCACAAGGGGACCCGGCGGGGAGCAGTTCTTC; CDR3aa: CASSTRGPGGEQFF
v_gene: TRBV14; abundance: .; j_gene: TRBJ2-5; d_gene: TRBD2; CDR3nt: TGTGCCAGCAGCCAAGATAGCCTGGGACTAGCGGGAGGAGAGACCCAGTACTTC; CDR3aa: CASSQDSLGLAGGETQYF
v_gene: TRBV6-1; abundance: .; j_gene: TRBJ2-6; d_gene: .; CDR3nt: TGTGCCAGCAGCATGGCCATGGCTTCTAACTCTGGGGCCAACGTCCGGACTTTC; CDR3aa: CASSMAMASNSGANVRTF
v_gene: TRBV7-9; abundance: few; j_gene: TRBJ2-1; d_gene: .; CDR3nt: TGTGCCAGCACCCACGGCCCCTCGACCTACAATGAGCAGTTCTTC; CDR3aa: CASTHGPSTYNEQFF
v_gene: TRBV6-6; abundance: .; j_gene: TRBJ2-3; d_gene: TRBD2; CDR3nt: TGTGCCAGCAGCCTCCGTAGCGGGGGCGGGACAGATACGCAGTATTTT; CDR3aa: CASSLRSGGGTDTQYF
v_gene: TRBV29-1; abundance: many; j_gene: TRBJ2-7; d_gene: TRBD1; CDR3nt: TGCAGCGTTGGGGACAGGGAACGGCAGTACTTC; CDR3aa: CSVGDRERQYF
v_gene: TRBV9; abundance: .; j_gene: TRBJ1-2; d_gene: .; CDR3nt: TGTGCCAGCAGCGCGGGAGGACGGGACGAGGGCTACACCTTC; CDR3aa: CASSAGGRDEGYTF
v_gene: TRBV7-2; abundance: few; j_gene: TRBJ2-7; d_gene: TRBD2; CDR3nt: TGTGCCAGCAGCTCGGGAGGGCGGCTTACGGACGAGCAGTACTTC; CDR3aa: CASSSGGRLTDEQYF
v_gene: TRBV7-9; abundance: few; j_gene: TRBJ2-1; d_gene: .; CDR3nt: TGTGCCAGCAGCTGGGTGGCCCAGTCCAATGAGCAGTTCTTC; CDR3aa: CASSWVAQSNEQFF
v_gene: TRBV18; abundance: many; j_gene: TRBJ2-7; d_gene: TRBD2; CDR3nt: TGTGCCAGCTCCCCCTTTAGCGGGGGGGCCTACGAGCAGTACTTC; CDR3aa: CASSPFSGGAYEQYF
v_gene: TRBV28; abundance: .; j_gene: TRBJ1-2; d_gene: TRBD1; CDR3nt: TGTGCCAGCAGTACTAGTCAGAGACAGGGGAACTATGGCTACACCTTC; CDR3aa: CASSTSQRQGNYGYTF
v_gene: TRBV15; abundance: many; j_gene: TRBJ2-3; d_gene: .; CDR3nt: TGTGCCACCAGCAGAGATACTGAATCAGATACGCAGTATTTT; CDR3aa: CATSRDTESDTQYF
v_gene: TRBV4-1; abundance: .; j_gene: TRBJ1-5; d_gene: .; CDR3nt: TGCGCCAGCAGCCAAGATACCGACAGTCCTAATCAGCCCCAGCATTTT; CDR3aa: CASSQDTDSPNQPQHF
v_gene: TRBV5-1; abundance: many; j_gene: TRBJ2-1; d_gene: .; CDR3nt: TGCGCCAGTTCGCGGGACACCAATGAGCAGTTCTTC; CDR3aa: CASSRDTNEQFF
v_gene: TRBV20-1; abundance: .; j_gene: TRBJ2-7; d_gene: TRBD2; CDR3nt: TGCAGTGCTAGAGATCGGACTAGCGGGGGGACCTACGAGCAGTACTTC; CDR3aa: CSARDRTSGGTYEQYF
v_gene: TRBV12-3/TRBV12-4; abundance: .; j_gene: TRBJ1-2; d_gene: TRBD1; CDR3nt: TGTGCCTGCAGCTCCGGGACAGGGGTTGGTGGCTACACCTTC; CDR3aa: CACSSGTGVGGYTF
v_gene: TRBV5-1; abundance: many; j_gene: TRBJ2-7; d_gene: .; CDR3nt: TGCGCCAGCAGCTTGGAGGCTCAATTCTACGAGCAGTACTTC; CDR3aa: CASSLEAQFYEQYF
v_gene: TRBV20-1; abundance: once; j_gene: TRBJ2-7; d_gene: .; CDR3nt: TGCAGTGCTAGAGTGGAAGTGGTAGAGCCCCAGTACTTC; CDR3aa: CSARVEVVEPQYF
v_gene: TRBV5-5; abundance: few; j_gene: TRBJ1-1; d_gene: .; CDR3nt: TGTGCCAGCAGCCCTAGAGGGCAGGAGAACACTGAAGCTTTCTTT; CDR3aa: CASSPRGQENTEAFF
v_gene: TRBV7-9; abundance: few; j_gene: TRBJ2-5; d_gene: TRBD2; CDR3nt: TGTGCCAGCAGCTATGGACTAGCCGAGACCCAGTACTTC; CDR3aa: CASSYGLAETQYF
v_gene: TRBV20-1; abundance: .; j_gene: TRBJ2-5; d_gene: .; CDR3nt: TGCAGTGCCGTGCCCGTGGTGGGGGAGACCCAGTACTTC; CDR3aa: CSAVPVVGETQYF